This TCR beta chain was recorded in a study of T cell changes during pregnancy in multiple sclerosis. V shed 1 base and J shed 6 bases, with 10 bases lying between them. This CDR3 has 14 residues. Method: immunoSEQ multiplex PCR; TCRdb's copy keeps in-frame clones and lacks some. This sample carries around 74,000 clones, roughly nine tenths of them seen once, and the ten largest clones take less than 4%. The specimen was peripheral blood, collected before pregnancy. The receptor comes from a female donor with multiple sclerosis, enrolled in a pregnancy study. V usage is TRBV23-1 and J usage is TRBJ1-5; maybe TRBD1 (6 bases). Being an ORF, TRBV23-1 has a function that is uncertain. CDR3 sequence reads: CASSQFRGAQPQHF. As DNA, the CDR3 is TGCGCCAGCAGTCAATTTCGGGGGGCTCAGCCCCAGCATTTT.